These T cell receptor beta chains were read from a single sample in a study of beta chain features in type 1 diabetes. TCRdb's table, derived via immunoSEQ multiplex PCR, lists solely in-frame clones and lacks some. Of roughly 150,000 clones in the sample, 8.5% to 10% were seen once. The sequenced sample was central memory CD4+ T cells from blood. The receptor set was obtained from a woman aged 25-40 years with type 1 diabetes. Each CDR3 is given with its conserved first and last residue. A D gene is named only where the DNA matches it firmly. Clone sizes are given selectively: once, few, many, or a class where the clone is expanded.

J	size	length	D	V	CDR3	DNA
TRBJ2-7	few	16	NA	TRBV4-2	CASSQAGGQSSYEQYF	TGTGCCAGCAGCCAAGCCGGGGGACAGAGCTCCTACGAGCAGTACTTC
TRBJ2-7	NA	15	NA	TRBV7-2	CASSLAHGQPYEQYF	TGTGCCAGCAGCTTAGCCCACGGACAGCCCTACGAGCAGTACTTC
TRBJ2-5	few	15	TRBD1	TRBV2	CASRAPGQYTETQYF	TGTGCCAGCAGGGCCCCGGGACAGTATACGGAGACCCAGTACTTC
TRBJ1-2	NA	14	TRBD1	TRBV29-1	CSVVALDRGHGYTF	TGCAGCGTCGTAGCTTTGGACAGGGGGCATGGCTACACCTTC
TRBJ2-1	few	15	TRBD2	TRBV28	CASSAFSGRLHEQFF	TGTGCCAGCAGTGCATTTAGCGGGAGACTCCATGAGCAGTTCTTC
TRBJ1-1	NA	12	NA	TRBV18	CASSPDSGEAFF	TGTGCCAGCTCACCCGATTCCGGTGAAGCTTTCTTT
TRBJ2-2	few	15	TRBD1	TRBV5-1	CASSVQGTNTGELFF	TGCGCCAGCAGCGTACAGGGGACGAACACCGGGGAGCTGTTTTTT
TRBJ1-5	few	19	TRBD1	TRBV4-1	CASSQDSRGPPYSNQPQHF	TGCGCCAGCAGCCAAGATAGCAGGGGGCCGCCGTATAGCAATCAGCCCCAGCATTTT
TRBJ2-3	NA	14	NA	TRBV29-1	CSAEQGGRGDTQYF	TGCAGCGCTGAGCAGGGGGGCCGGGGAGATACGCAGTATTTT
TRBJ1-1	few	14	NA	TRBV2	CASSVRREVTEAFF	TGTGCCAGCAGCGTCCGTAGGGAGGTCACTGAAGCTTTCTTT
TRBJ1-5	few	16	TRBD1	TRBV6-5	CASSSRQGGSNQPQHF	TGTGCCAGCAGTTCAAGACAGGGCGGGAGCAATCAGCCCCAGCATTTT
TRBJ2-7	few	13	TRBD2	TRBV29-1	CSGGGLQEGEQYF	TGCAGCGGCGGGGGGCTCCAGGAGGGAGAGCAGTACTTC
TRBJ1-1	few	17	NA	TRBV6-1	CASSEVGGFDRNTEAFF	TGTGCCAGCAGTGAAGTGGGGGGATTCGATCGGAACACTGAAGCTTTCTTT
TRBJ2-7	NA	13	TRBD1	TRBV5-1	CASSLGQGHEQYF	TGCGCCAGCAGCTTGGGACAGGGGCACGAGCAGTACTTC
TRBJ1-4	many	14	NA	TRBV30	CAWSKRSLNEKLFF	TGTGCCTGGAGTAAAAGGAGCCTTAATGAAAAACTGTTTTTT
TRBJ2-7	few	12	NA	TRBV18	CASSPSGVEQYF	TGTGCCAGCTCACCATCAGGGGTCGAGCAGTACTTC
TRBJ1-5	few	18	NA	TRBV6-1	CASSATGWGDYSNQPQHF	TGTGCCAGCAGTGCAACAGGGTGGGGTGATTATAGCAATCAGCCCCAGCATTTT
TRBJ1-5	few	14	TRBD1	TRBV29-1	CSVASAGGSQPQHF	TGCAGCGTGGCCTCCGCAGGGGGATCACAGCCCCAGCATTTT
TRBJ2-3	NA	18	TRBD2	TRBV11-3	CASSLGAGDSTGTDTQYF	TGTGCCAGCAGCTTAGGAGCGGGAGATTCCACGGGCACAGATACGCAGTATTTT
TRBJ1-2	few	17	TRBD1	TRBV7-2	CASSPGTGLTVYYGYTF	TGTGCCAGCAGCCCCGGGACAGGGCTTACTGTTTACTATGGCTACACCTTC
TRBJ1-1	NA	13	NA	TRBV30	CAWIRSSYTEAFF	TGTGCCTGGATCCGAAGCTCCTACACTGAAGCTTTCTTT
TRBJ2-1	NA	15	TRBD1	TRBV6-6	CASKPGQGGLNEQFF	TGTGCCAGCAAACCGGGACAGGGGGGTTTGAATGAGCAGTTCTTC
TRBJ2-1	NA	14	TRBD2	TRBV5-1	CASSSSGAYNEQFF	TGCGCCAGCAGCTCTAGCGGGGCCTACAATGAGCAGTTCTTC